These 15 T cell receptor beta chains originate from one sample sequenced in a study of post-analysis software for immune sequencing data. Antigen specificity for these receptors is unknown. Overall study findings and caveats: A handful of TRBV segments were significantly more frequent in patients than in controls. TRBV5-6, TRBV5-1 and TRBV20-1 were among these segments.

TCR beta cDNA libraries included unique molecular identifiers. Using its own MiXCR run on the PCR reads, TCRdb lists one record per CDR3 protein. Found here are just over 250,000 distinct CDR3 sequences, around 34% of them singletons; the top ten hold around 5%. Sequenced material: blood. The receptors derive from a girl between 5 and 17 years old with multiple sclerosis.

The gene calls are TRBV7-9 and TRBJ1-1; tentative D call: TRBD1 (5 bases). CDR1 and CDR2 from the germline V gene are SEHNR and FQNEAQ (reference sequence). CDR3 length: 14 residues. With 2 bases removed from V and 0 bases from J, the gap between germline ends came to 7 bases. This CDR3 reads CASSLQGVNTEAFF. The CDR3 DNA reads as TGTGCCAGCAGCTTACAAGGGGTGAACACTGAAGCTTTCTTT.

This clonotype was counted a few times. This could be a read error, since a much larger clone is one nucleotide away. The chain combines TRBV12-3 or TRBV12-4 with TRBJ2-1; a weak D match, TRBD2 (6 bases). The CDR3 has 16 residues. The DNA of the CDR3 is TGTGCCGGCAGTTCAACCATAGCGGAACACTACAATGAGCAGTTCTTC. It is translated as CAGSSTIAEHYNEQFF.

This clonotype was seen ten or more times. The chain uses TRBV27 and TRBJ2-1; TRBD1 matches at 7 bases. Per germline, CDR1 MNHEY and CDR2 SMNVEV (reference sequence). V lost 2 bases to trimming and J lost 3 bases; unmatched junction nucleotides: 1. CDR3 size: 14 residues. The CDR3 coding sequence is TGTGCCAGCAGTTTAGGGACAGTCTACAATGAGCAGTTCTTC. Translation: CASSLGTVYNEQFF.

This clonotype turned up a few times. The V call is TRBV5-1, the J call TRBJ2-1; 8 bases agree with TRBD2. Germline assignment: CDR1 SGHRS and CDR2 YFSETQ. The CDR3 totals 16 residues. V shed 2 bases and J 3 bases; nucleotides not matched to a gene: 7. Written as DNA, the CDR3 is TGCGCCAGCAGCTTCGACGGGGGGGCCCGCTACAATGAGCAGTTCTTC. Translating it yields CASSFDGGARYNEQFF.

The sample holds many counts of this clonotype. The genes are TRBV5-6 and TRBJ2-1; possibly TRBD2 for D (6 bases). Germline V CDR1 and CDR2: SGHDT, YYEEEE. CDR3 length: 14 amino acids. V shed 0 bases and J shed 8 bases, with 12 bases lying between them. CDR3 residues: CASSLAGGNDEQFF. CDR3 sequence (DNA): TGTGCCAGCAGCTTGGCCGGCGGGAACGATGAGCAGTTCTTC.

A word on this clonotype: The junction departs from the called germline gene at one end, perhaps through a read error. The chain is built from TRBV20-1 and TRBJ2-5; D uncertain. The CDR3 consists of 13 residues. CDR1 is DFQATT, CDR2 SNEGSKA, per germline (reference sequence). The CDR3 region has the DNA TGCAGTGCTAGCCGCGGCAGTTTGGAGACCCGGTACTTC. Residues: CSASRGSLETRYF.

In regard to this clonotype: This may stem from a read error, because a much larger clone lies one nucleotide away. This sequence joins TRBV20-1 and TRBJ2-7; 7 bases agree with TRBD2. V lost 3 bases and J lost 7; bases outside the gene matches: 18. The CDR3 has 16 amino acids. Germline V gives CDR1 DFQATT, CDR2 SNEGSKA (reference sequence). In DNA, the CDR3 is TGCAGTGCTAGGTCGAGAGCCGGGGGGTTTTACAATGAGCAGTACTTC. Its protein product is CSARSRAGGFYNEQYF.

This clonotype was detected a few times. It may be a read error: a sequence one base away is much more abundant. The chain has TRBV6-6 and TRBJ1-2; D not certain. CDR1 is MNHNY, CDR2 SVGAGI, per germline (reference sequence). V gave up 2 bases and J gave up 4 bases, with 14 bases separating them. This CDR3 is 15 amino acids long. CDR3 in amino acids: CASSYGPLRAYGYTF. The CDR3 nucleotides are TGTGCCAGCAGTTACGGGCCCTTACGGGCCTATGGCTACACCTTC.

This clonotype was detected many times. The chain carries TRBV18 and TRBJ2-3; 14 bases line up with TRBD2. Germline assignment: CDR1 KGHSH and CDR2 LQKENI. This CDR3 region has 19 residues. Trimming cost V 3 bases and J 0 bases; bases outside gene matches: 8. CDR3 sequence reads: CASSPLGLAGVRSTDTQYF. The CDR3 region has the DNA TGTGCCAGCTCACCCTTGGGACTAGCGGGAGTGCGAAGCACAGATACGCAGTATTTT.

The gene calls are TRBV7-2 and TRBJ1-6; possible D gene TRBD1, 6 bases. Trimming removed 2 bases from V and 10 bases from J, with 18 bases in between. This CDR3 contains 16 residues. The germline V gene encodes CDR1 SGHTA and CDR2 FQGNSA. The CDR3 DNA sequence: TGTGCCAGCAGCTTATGGTCAGGACAGACTAAGTCACCCCTCCACTTT. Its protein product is CASSLWSGQTKSPLHF.

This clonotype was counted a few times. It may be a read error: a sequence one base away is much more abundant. CDR3 residues: CASSSGLFQETQFF. The CDR3, as DNA: TGTGCCAGCAGTTCCGGACTGTTCCAAGAGACCCAGTTCTTC. The V gene is TRBV7-3, the J gene TRBJ2-5, with a tentative D call TRBD2 (5 bases). The closer fit of TRBJ2-1 to the DNA end suggests the J call may be wrong. CDR1 is SGHTA and CDR2 is FQGTGA in the germline V gene. The CDR3 is 14 amino acids.

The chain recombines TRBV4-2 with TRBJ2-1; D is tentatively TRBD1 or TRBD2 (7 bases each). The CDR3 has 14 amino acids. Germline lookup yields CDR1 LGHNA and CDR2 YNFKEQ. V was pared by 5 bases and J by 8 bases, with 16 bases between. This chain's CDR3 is CASSTYQGGYEQFF. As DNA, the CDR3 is TGTGCCAGCAGCACCTACCAGGGGGGGTATGAGCAGTTCTTC.

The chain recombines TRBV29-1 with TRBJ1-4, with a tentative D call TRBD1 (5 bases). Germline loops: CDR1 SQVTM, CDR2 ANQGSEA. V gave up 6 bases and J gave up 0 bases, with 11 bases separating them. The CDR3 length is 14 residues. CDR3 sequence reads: CSVRRTTTNEKLFF. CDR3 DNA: TGCAGCGTCCGAAGGACAACAACTAATGAAAAACTGTTTTTT.

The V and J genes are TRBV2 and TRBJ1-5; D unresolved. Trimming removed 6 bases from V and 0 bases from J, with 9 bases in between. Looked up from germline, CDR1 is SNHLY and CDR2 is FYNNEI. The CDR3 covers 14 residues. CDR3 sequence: CASRWVDSNQPQHF. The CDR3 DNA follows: TGTGCCAGCAGGTGGGTGGATAGCAATCAGCCCCAGCATTTT.

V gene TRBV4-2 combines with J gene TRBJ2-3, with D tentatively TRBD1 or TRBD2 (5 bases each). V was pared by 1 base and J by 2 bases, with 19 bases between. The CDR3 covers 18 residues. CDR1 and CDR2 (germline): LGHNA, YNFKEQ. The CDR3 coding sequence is TGTGCCAGCAGCCAAGTCTGGCGGGCGGAAGGGGACACAGATACGCAGTATTTT. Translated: CASSQVWRAEGDTDTQYF.